The table lists the clone carrying this TCR beta chain with many counts. Researchers barred patients who had uncontrolled infection, other autoimmune disease, pregnancy or lactation. The germline V gene has CDR1 MDHEN and CDR2 SYDVKM. This CDR3 is 17 amino acids long. V lost 5 bases and J lost 0, with 14 bases in between. RNA transcripts gave rise to amplified TCR beta CDR3 regions. When the TCR CDR3 underwent first-round RT-PCR, the HTBI primer set was used. TCRdb used MiXCR to reprocess the multiplex PCR reads, holding one entry per CDR3 protein. The repertoire includes fewer than 40,000 distinct CDR3 sequences, roughly 52% of them detected once, and 15% to 20% sits in the top ten. The source of the sample is a study of T cells in Graves' hyperthyroidism and ophthalmopathy.

Sequencing was carried out using blood. The rearrangement joins TRBV28 to TRBJ2-6, with a possible D match to TRBD2 (6 bases). The clonotype comes from a man in his forties or fifties with Graves' ophthalmopathy. CDR3 in amino acids: CASSNSGLYSGANVLTF. For the CDR3, the DNA is TGTGCCAGCAGTAACAGCGGGCTTTACTCTGGGGCCAACGTCCTGACTTTC.